This T cell receptor (beta chain) was sequenced during a study of CD8+ T cells in alopecia areata. The treatment is: oral pan-JAK inhibitor, 5-10 mg twice daily. From alopecia areata patients, lesional scalp punch biopsies and peripheral blood were collected. On this clone: What it binds is unknown.

Extraction and reverse transcription of RNA yielded cDNA as the sequencing template. Method: immunoSEQ multiplex PCR; TCRdb's copy keeps in-frame clones and lacks some. The sample gives about 290,000 clones, over 45% of which show up once; around 1.7% is in the top ten. The CDR3 covers 17 residues. The germline V gene encodes CDR1 SGHKS and CDR2 YYEKEE (reference sequence). The V and J ends lost 2 bases and 2 bases respectively, with 16 bases between them. General study points: Sequencing of scalp samples also includes resident alphabeta T cells from normal skin. Tofacitinib produced a significant decrease in scalp clonality and in expanded CD8+ clones among the top 100. Many expanded lesional clones persisted in scalp and blood during tofacitinib treatment.

The TCR was taken from a human donor with alopecia areata. Source: CD4+ T cells sorted from blood, taken at week 24, from a patient treated with tofacitinib. The V call is TRBV5-5, the J call TRBJ1-4; maybe TRBD1 (5 bases). CDR3 region: CASSLRLGGATNEKLFF. CDR3 sequence (DNA): TGTGCCAGCAGCTTACGCTTGGGGGGAGCGACTAATGAAAAACTGTTTTTT.